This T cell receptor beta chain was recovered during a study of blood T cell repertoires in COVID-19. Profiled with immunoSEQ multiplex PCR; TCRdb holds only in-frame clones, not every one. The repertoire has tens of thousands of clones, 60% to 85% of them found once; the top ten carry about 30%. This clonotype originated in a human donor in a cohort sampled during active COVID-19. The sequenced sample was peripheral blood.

Written as DNA, the CDR3 is TGTGCCAGCTCACCACCGGTCAGGGCTAACGACAATGAGCAGTTCTTC. Protein sequence: CASSPPVRANDNEQFF. The genes are TRBV18 and TRBJ2-1; TRBD1 is a possible D gene (5 bases). Germline CDR1 and CDR2: KGHSH and LQKENI. The CDR3 loop spans 16 amino acids. The germline V and J ends were trimmed by 0 bases and 5 bases, with 14 bases remaining between them.